This TCR beta chain emerged from a study of blood T cell repertoires in COVID-19 (dated by TCRdb to about 2020). Study-wide context: Collaborator samples came from the United States, Italy and Spain and covered acute and convalescent phases of COVID-19. Samples came from the ongoing ImmuneRACE study (first 160 participants) plus 1,254 subjects from 6 global collaborators. Subjects who had been exposed to COVID-19, were actively infected with it, or had recovered from it provided the deeply sampled blood TCRbeta repertoires that made up the dataset. The material from the prospective study consisted of cDNA or gDNA derived from T cells, B-cell-depleted T cells, or PBMCs. Where available, HLA class I and class II types were obtained from metadata supplied by the sample provider rather than from assay-based typing. The repertoires were made available in a free public database intended to serve as a resource for research on the immune response to SARS-CoV-2. The sample metadata nearly always contained a de-identified subject ID, COVID-19 status, age in years and sex. Study-wide conclusions, independent of this receptor: How much clinical and demographic metadata was included differed by source and by participant, and the metadata was provided uncurated.

From cysteine to phenylalanine, the CDR3 is 11 amino acids long. Only the CDR3 DNA stays, 33 bases, in frame from base 1. The germline V gene (reference sequence) yields DFQATT for CDR1 and SNEGSKA for CDR2. TCRbeta CDR3 regions were amplified from genomic DNA using the immunoSEQ Assay, a bias-controlled multiplex PCR. The authors' pipeline ran thus. The number of nucleated cells in each sample was estimated from the amplification of reference gene primers within the assay. To quantify the absolute abundance of each unique TCRbeta CDR3 rearrangement, sequence reads were collapsed and filtered. For each sample, productive Simpson clonality was calculated as the square root of Simpson's diversity index over productive rearrangements. Entries here come from immuneACCESS through TCRdb and include only in-frame sequences with V and J called. Some clones fail to appear in such tables; in the studies checked, an unresolved V gene covers under half of the shortfall, and the cause of the remainder is unknown. The V and J calls and the clone size are those of that table, but D and trimming were determined from the DNA. A total of some 300,000 clones appear in this sample, more than 70% of them only once. The ten largest clones take up just under 7% of the sample.

With respect to this clone: Its recognized antigen is unknown. No per-base quality is available; no much larger clone lies one base away.

Samples from volunteer blood donors who had recovered from COVID-19 were contributed by a second Seattle source. Each collaborating institution followed its own protocols to collect whole blood in K2EDTA tubes. For TCRbeta analysis, collaborators shipped samples in one of three forms: frozen whole blood, isolated PBMCs, or DNA extracted from either of those sample types. The chain is assembled from TRBV20-1 and TRBJ1-1; the junction holds 8 bases that match TRBD1. The sample comprised peripheral blood. This TCR came from a woman aged 25-40 years who had recovered from COVID-19. The CDR3 protein is CSGTGGTEAFF. The sequence in DNA is TGCAGCGGCACAGGGGGCACTGAAGCTTTCTTT.